A single sample gave rise to the 25 T cell receptor beta chains below, sequenced in a study of blood T cell repertoires in COVID-19. The table came from immunoSEQ multiplex PCR; TCRdb's copy has only in-frame clones and leaves some out. The sample shows roughly 500,000 clones, 75% to 90% of them seen only once. Sequenced input: peripheral blood. The receptors were gathered from a young man with COVID-19, enrolled during active disease.

The V and J genes are TRBV5-4 and TRBJ1-6, with 8 bases identical to TRBD1. Per germline, CDR1 SGHNT and CDR2 YYREEE (reference sequence). The CDR3 is 15 amino acids. Trimming at V came to 4 bases and at J to 10 bases, leaving 10 bases not matched to a gene. The CDR3 region has the DNA TGTGCCAGCAGCATGGCTCTGACAGGGGTATCACCCCTCCACTTT. This gives the protein CASSMALTGVSPLHF.

The chain recombines TRBV30 with TRBJ1-5; TRBD1 is a possible D gene (5 bases). The CDR3 loop spans 17 amino acids. V lost 1 base and J lost 6, with 22 bases in between. Germline assignment: CDR1 GTSNPN and CDR2 SVGIG (reference sequence). The chain's CDR3 is CAWSDWQGREYGQPQHF. In DNA, the CDR3 is TGTGCCTGGAGTGATTGGCAGGGAAGGGAATATGGTCAGCCCCAGCATTTT.

V and J are TRBV7-6 and TRBJ2-1; TRBD2 matches 10 bases. Germline lookup yields CDR1 SGHVS and CDR2 FNYEAQ. The V and J ends lost 0 bases and 4 bases, in that order; junction bases with no gene match: 6. This CDR3 is built from 17 residues. CDR3 loop: CASSLAVASGGYNEQFF. The CDR3, as DNA: TGTGCCAGCAGCTTAGCCGTCGCTAGCGGGGGTTACAATGAGCAGTTCTTC.

This rearrangement joins TRBV18 to TRBJ1-2; a weak D match, TRBD1 (6 bases). The CDR3 is made up of 14 amino acids. Trimming cost V 1 base and J 4 bases, with 10 bases left between them. Germline-derived CDR1 and CDR2 are KGHSH and LQKENI. This CDR3 is CASSPQGGTYGYTF. The CDR3 nucleotides read TGTGCCAGCTCACCACAGGGGGGGACCTATGGCTACACCTTC.

The chain combines TRBV9 with TRBJ1-1; TRBD1 is a possible D gene (6 bases). The CDR3 extends over 13 amino acids. Germline CDR1 SGDLS, CDR2 YYNGEE. V was cut by 4 bases and J by 1 base, with 8 bases left in between. In DNA form, the CDR3 reads TGTGCCAGCAGCCTGGACAGGAACACTGAAGCTTTCTTT. It codes for CASSLDRNTEAFF.

The chain combines TRBV7-8 with TRBJ1-4; the match to TRBD1 covers 7 bases. The trim removed 7 bases at V and 5 bases at J, leaving 13 bases unmatched. The CDR3 loop spans 16 amino acids. Germline CDR1 and CDR2: SGHVS and FQNEAQ. CDR3 DNA sequence: TGTGCCAGCACCCCAATACCGGGACAGCCAAATGAAAAACTGTTTTTT. Translation gives CASTPIPGQPNEKLFF.

The chain employs TRBV6-5 and TRBJ2-3, with 7 bases aligning to TRBD1. Losses at the gene ends were 2 bases for V and 5 bases for J; bases not matched to a gene: 1. The length of the CDR3 is 13 residues. Germline lookup yields CDR1 MNHEY and CDR2 SVGAGI. CDR3 amino acids: CASSYTGEDTQYF. For the CDR3, the DNA is TGTGCCAGCAGTTACACAGGGGAAGATACGCAGTATTTT.

This rearrangement joins TRBV21-1 to TRBJ1-5; the DNA was not used to check the table's D call, TRBD1. TRBV21-1 is deemed a pseudogene. CDR3 length equals 15 residues. The chain's CDR3 is CASSKGCYSYQPQHF. The DNA for the CDR3 is TGTGCCAGCAGCAAAGGGTGTTACAGCTATCAGCCCCAGCATTTT.

This clone was counted a single time. The genes are TRBV24-1 and TRBJ2-1; 11 positions agree with TRBD2. The V segment lost 5 bases and the J segment 6 bases; nucleotides outside the gene matches: 5. Germline V gives CDR1 KGHDR, CDR2 SFDVKD. This CDR3 spans 15 amino acids. CDR3 loop: CATSGVAGGRNEQFF. For the CDR3, the DNA is TGTGCCACCAGTGGGGTAGCGGGAGGGCGCAATGAGCAGTTCTTC.

This chain joins TRBV4-1 and TRBJ2-7, with D tentatively TRBD1 (5 bases). CDR3 size: 16 residues. Germline V CDR1 and CDR2: MGHRA, YSYEKL. The V end was cut by 0 bases, the J end by 0 bases, with 12 bases between. Here the CDR3 DNA reads TGCGCCAGCAGCCAAGACCCCAGGGAAGACTCCTACGAGCAGTACTTC. It specifies CASSQDPREDSYEQYF.

V usage is TRBV19 and J usage is TRBJ1-2; D unclear. The CDR3 runs 13 residues. Between the trimmed V and J ends, which lost 3 bases and 5 bases, there was a span of 10 bases. Germline CDR1 is LNHDA and CDR2 is SQIVND (reference sequence). CDR3 nucleotides: TGTGCCAGTAGTATTTCAGCGGGGTATGGCTACACCTTC. Its translation is CASSISAGYGYTF. The full variable domain, its missing parts supplied by reference TRBV19 and TRBJ1-2, is DGGITQSPKYLFRKEGQNVTLSCEQNLNHDAMYWYRQDPGQGLRLIYYSQIVNDFQKGDIAEGYSVSREKKESFPLTVTSAQKNPTAFYLCASSISAGYGYTFGSGTRLTVV.

The chain has TRBV5-6 and TRBJ2-1, with a possible D match to TRBD2 (5 bases). Germline CDR1 is SGHDT and CDR2 is YYEEEE. The CDR3 contains 13 residues. Trimming stripped 3 bases from V and 6 bases from J, with 10 bases between. DNA of the CDR3: TGTGCCAGCAGCTCACGAGGGTTCAATGAGCAGTTCTTC. This translates into CASSSRGFNEQFF.

The rearrangement joins TRBV6-1 to TRBJ1-5, with a possible D match to TRBD1 (5 bases). This CDR3 spans 14 amino acids. V lost 2 bases, J lost 7 bases, and 12 bases lay in between. Germline assignment: CDR1 MNHNS and CDR2 SASEGT. The chain's CDR3 is CASSEQGTGQPQHF. In DNA form, the CDR3 reads TGTGCCAGCAGTGAACAGGGAACGGGCCAGCCCCAGCATTTT.

The chain employs TRBV15 and TRBJ1-4; D is perhaps TRBD1 (5 bases). The germline gives CDR1 LNHNV, CDR2 YYDKDF (reference sequence). V was cut by 0 bases and J by 4 bases, with 12 bases left in between. The CDR3 extends over 16 amino acids. The CDR3 DNA follows: TGTGCCACCAGCAGAGATAAGACAGCCCGTAATGAAAAACTGTTTTTT. Residues: CATSRDKTARNEKLFF.

The chain links TRBV6-5 to TRBJ2-5, with 11 bases that match TRBD1. This CDR3 is built from 15 residues. Unmatched junction bases numbered 6, after V lost 6 bases and J lost 3 bases. The V gene's germline CDR1 is MNHEY and CDR2 SVGAGI. The CDR3 nucleotides are TGTGCCAGCAGATGGACAGGGGGCGCGAAAGAGACCCAGTACTTC. Translating gives CASRWTGGAKETQYF.

The CDR3 reads CASRNDRPNQPQHF. The CDR3, as DNA: TGTGCCAGTAGAAACGACAGGCCGAATCAGCCCCAGCATTTT. This chain connects TRBV19 to TRBJ1-5; the D gene is possibly TRBD1 (6 bases). V gave up 6 bases and J gave up 4 bases, with 13 bases separating them. From germline, CDR1 is LNHDA and CDR2 SQIVND (reference sequence). This CDR3 region has 14 residues. Full variable domain (missing parts from reference TRBV19 and TRBJ1-5): DGGITQSPKYLFRKEGQNVTLSCEQNLNHDAMYWYRQDPGQGLRLIYYSQIVNDFQKGDIAEGYSVSREKKESFPLTVTSAQKNPTAFYLCASRNDRPNQPQHFGDGTRLSIL.

This chain links TRBV5-5 with TRBJ2-7; the match to TRBD2 covers 8 bases. J was trimmed by 11 bases and V by 0 bases; bases with no gene match: 13. The CDR3 has 15 residues. Germline V gene data show CDR1 as SGHKS and CDR2 as YYEKEE (reference sequence). Here the CDR3 reads CASSLAVTSEKTEYF. The CDR3 DNA reads as TGTGCCAGCAGCTTGGCTGTGACTAGCGAAAAGACGGAGTACTTC.

The gene calls are TRBV18 and TRBJ2-7, with 7 bases fitting TRBD1. The J segment lost 8 bases and the V segment lost 5 bases, leaving 6 bases of the junction unmatched. The CDR3 totals 12 residues. Germline CDR1 reads KGHSH; CDR2 reads LQKENI. CDR3 in DNA: TGTGCCAGCTCATCTGACAGGGAAAAGCAGTACTTC. Its translation: CASSSDREKQYF.

The chain carries TRBV3-1 (or the pseudogene TRBV3-2) and TRBJ2-5; TRBD1 aligns across 10 bases. Trimming at V came to 4 bases and at J to 4 bases, leaving 21 bases not matched to a gene. This CDR3 comprises 20 residues. CDR1 is LGHDT, CDR2 YNNKEL, per germline (reference sequence). In DNA form, the CDR3 reads TGTGCCAGCAGCCCTCAGGCCCCATCAAGACGGACAGGGGGGCGAGAGACCCAGTACTTC. The encoded protein is CASSPQAPSRRTGGRETQYF.

J is TRBJ2-7 and V is TRBV11-2; 11 nucleotides line up with TRBD1. The CDR3 is 16 amino acids. Germline CDR1 is SGHAT and CDR2 is FQNNGV. J was trimmed by 3 bases and V by 5 bases; bases with no gene match: 9. CDR3 residues: CASSLHAGTGGYEQYF. The CDR3 nucleotides are TGTGCCAGCAGCCTCCACGCCGGGACAGGGGGCTACGAGCAGTACTTC.

The genes are TRBV2 and TRBJ1-3, with D maybe TRBD1 (6 bases). The CDR3 has 16 amino acids. Between the trimmed V and J ends, which lost 5 bases and 2 bases, there was a span of 16 bases. Germline CDR1 SNHLY, CDR2 FYNNEI. CDR3 loop: CASSRMTGPTGNTIYF. CDR3 DNA sequence: TGTGCCAGCAGTCGAATGACAGGCCCGACTGGAAACACCATATATTTT. Together with reference TRBV2 and TRBJ1-3, the CDR3 gives the full variable domain: EPEVTQTPSHQVTQMGQEVILRCVPISNHLYFYWYRQILGQKVEFLVSFYNNEISEKSEIFDDQFSVERPDGSNFTLKIRSTKLEDSAMYFCASSRMTGPTGNTIYFGEGSWLTVV.

V and J are TRBV5-4 and TRBJ2-3; 12 bases align to TRBD2. Germline CDR1 reads SGHNT; CDR2 reads YYREEE (reference sequence). CDR3 length: 16 amino acids. J gave up 3 bases and V 4 bases, and 6 bases lay outside the gene matches. CDR3 in amino acids: CASSLLTSGGTDTQYF. In nucleotides, the CDR3 is TGTGCCAGCAGCCTACTGACTAGCGGGGGTACAGATACGCAGTATTTT. The full variable domain, in which reference TRBV5-4 and TRBJ2-3 provide the parts outside the CDR3, is ETGVTQSPTHLIKTRGQQVTLRCSSQSGHNTVSWYQQALGQGPQFIFQYYREEENGRGNFPPRFSGLQFPNYSSELNVNALELDDSALYLCASSLLTSGGTDTQYFGPGTRLTVL.

V is TRBV27 and J is TRBJ2-3, with D hard to call. The CDR3 loop spans 12 amino acids. Per germline, CDR1 MNHEY and CDR2 SMNVEV (reference sequence). The V end lost 3 bases, the J end lost 6 bases, and 7 bases lay between the germline ends. The CDR3 DNA reads as TGTGCCAGCAGTTTTAGTGATGATACGCAGTATTTT. As protein: CASSFSDDTQYF.

The chain is built from TRBV1 and TRBJ1-2. TRBV1 is labeled a pseudogene. The CDR3 is 13 amino acids. CDR3 sequence reads: CTSSPLRGEGYTF. The DNA for the CDR3 is TGCACCAGCAGCCCCCTTCGGGGGGAGGGCTACACCTTC.

The rearrangement links TRBV7-8 to TRBJ2-1, with TRBD2 matching over 9 bases. The CDR3 covers 15 residues. CDR1 is SGHVS, CDR2 FQNEAQ, per germline. The V and J ends lost 3 bases and 7 bases, in that order; junction bases with no gene match: 7. In DNA, the CDR3 is TGTGCCAGCAGCTTTGAGCGGCGGGAGGGGAATGAGCAGTTCTTC. Encoded protein: CASSFERREGNEQFF. The full variable domain, completed using reference TRBV7-8 and TRBJ2-1, is GAGVSQSPRYKVAKRGQDVALRCDPISGHVSLFWYQQALGQGPEFLTYFQNEAQLDKSGLPSDRFFAERPEGSVSTLKIQRTQQEDSAVYLCASSFERREGNEQFFGPGTRLTVL.